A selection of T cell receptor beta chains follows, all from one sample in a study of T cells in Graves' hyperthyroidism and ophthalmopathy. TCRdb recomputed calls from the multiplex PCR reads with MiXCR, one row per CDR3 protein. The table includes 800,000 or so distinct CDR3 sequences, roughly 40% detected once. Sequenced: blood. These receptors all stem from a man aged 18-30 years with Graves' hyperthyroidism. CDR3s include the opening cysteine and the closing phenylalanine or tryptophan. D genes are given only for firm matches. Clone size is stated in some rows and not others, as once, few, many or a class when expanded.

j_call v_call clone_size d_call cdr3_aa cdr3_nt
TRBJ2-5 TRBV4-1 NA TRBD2 CASSSYGLAEETQYF TGCGCCAGCAGCTCCTACGGACTAGCGGAAGAGACCCAGTACTTC
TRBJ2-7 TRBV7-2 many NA CASSPSSPGLHYEQYF TGTGCCAGCAGTCCATCCTCGCCGGGACTTCACTACGAGCAGTACTTC
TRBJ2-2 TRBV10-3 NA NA CASSEGNAGELFF TGTGCCAGCAGCGAGGGAAACGCCGGGGAGCTGTTTTTT
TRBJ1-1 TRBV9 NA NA CASSPVVVPTVWGNTEAFF TGTGCCAGCAGCCCAGTAGTAGTTCCGACAGTCTGGGGAAACACTGAAGCTTTCTTT
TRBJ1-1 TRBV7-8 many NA CASSPDIRRNTEAFF TGTGCCAGCAGCCCTGACATCCGAAGGAACACTGAAGCTTTCTTT
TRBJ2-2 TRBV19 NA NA CASSTSLRDLGTGELFF TGTGCCAGTAGTACAAGTCTCAGGGACTTAGGGACCGGGGAGCTGTTTTTT
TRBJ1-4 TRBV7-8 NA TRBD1 CASSRFTGAGEKLFF TGTGCCAGCAGCCGTTTTACAGGGGCCGGGGAAAAACTGTTTTTT
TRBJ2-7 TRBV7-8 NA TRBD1 CAVGQAGREQYF TGTGCCGTCGGACAGGCCGGACGAGAGCAGTACTTC
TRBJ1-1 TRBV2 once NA CASSRQLTEAFF TGTGCCAGCAGTCGACAACTCACTGAAGCTTTCTTT
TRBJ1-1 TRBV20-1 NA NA CSASLTARNTEAFF TGCAGTGCCTCATTGACAGCCAGGAACACTGAAGCTTTCTTT
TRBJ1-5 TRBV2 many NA CASSERGENQPQHF TGTGCTAGCAGTGAAAGGGGGGAGAATCAGCCCCAGCATTTT
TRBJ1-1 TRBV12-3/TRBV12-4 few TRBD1 CASSSSGTVVNTEAFF TGTGCCAGCAGCTCTTCCGGGACAGTGGTGAACACTGAAGCTTTCTTT
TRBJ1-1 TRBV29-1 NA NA CSVDLGGRAFF TGCAGCGTTGACCTGGGCGGGCGGGCCTTCTTT
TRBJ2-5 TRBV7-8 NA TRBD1 CASSDRTGEETQYF TGTGCCAGCAGCGACCGGACAGGGGAAGAGACCCAGTACTTC
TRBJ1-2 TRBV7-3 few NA CASSLTGGSNYGYTF TGTGCCAGCAGCTTAACCGGGGGGAGTAACTATGGCTACACCTTC
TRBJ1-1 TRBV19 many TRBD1 CASSMDRREAFF TGTGCCAGTAGTATGGACAGGAGAGAAGCTTTCTTT
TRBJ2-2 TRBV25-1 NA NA CASSYSATGDTGELFF TGTGCCAGCAGTTACTCGGCCACCGGCGACACCGGGGAGCTGTTTTTT
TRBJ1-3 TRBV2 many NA CASSESADTIYF TGTGCCAGCAGTGAATCGGCGGACACCATATATTTT
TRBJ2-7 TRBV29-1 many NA CSVGAGKAYEQYF TGCAGCGTTGGGGCAGGGAAGGCCTACGAGCAGTACTTC
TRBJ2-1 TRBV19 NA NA CASTRDGSYNEQFF TGTGCCAGTACGCGGGATGGTTCCTACAATGAGCAGTTCTTC
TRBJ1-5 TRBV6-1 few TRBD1 CASSETGKQPQHF TGTGCCAGCAGTGAGACAGGGAAACAGCCCCAGCATTTT